This record concerns one TCR beta chain sequence. Its antigen is undetermined. TCRdb redid the calling of the 5' RACE reads with MiXCR, one entry per CDR3 protein. The sample contains some 240,000 distinct CDR3 sequences, about 10% of which appear only once. This CDR3 region has 17 residues. Germline values: CDR1 LNHDA, CDR2 SQIVND (reference sequence). With V trimmed by 4 bases and J by 9 bases, 13 bases remained unmatched. All donors comprised healthy Caucasians. The data derive from a study of identical twins. Points from the study as a whole: When twins shared out-of-frame alpha sequences, those sequences had excess low generation probability.

This sequence was found in a man aged 45-60 years in good health. Input material: memory T cells sorted from blood. The chain recombines TRBV19 with TRBJ2-1, with TRBD2 matching over 12 bases. The CDR3, as DNA: TGTGCCAGTAGTACTCCCCTAGCGGGGGGGCCAATTAGTGAGCAGTTCTTC. It translates to CASSTPLAGGPISEQFF. Based on the CDR3 plus reference TRBV19 and TRBJ2-1, the full variable domain is DGGITQSPKYLFRKEGQNVTLSCEQNLNHDAMYWYRQDPGQGLRLIYYSQIVNDFQKGDIAEGYSVSREKKESFPLTVTSAQKNPTAFYLCASSTPLAGGPISEQFFGPGTRLTVL.